The clone carrying this T cell receptor beta chain was recorded a few times. Antigen specificity is unknown. One end of the junction fails to match germline, which may point to a read error. The authors amplified TCR beta CDR3 by multiplex PCR with 32 V and 13 J primers. TCRdb reprocessed the multiplex PCR reads via MiXCR and lists one record per CDR3 protein. The sample includes around 30,000 distinct CDR3 sequences, 28% of them seen just once. The source of the sample is a study of immune heterogeneity within non-small cell lung tumors. Regarding the study as a whole: Largely different high-frequency T-cell receptor beta clonotypes were found between individual patients.

Template was bulk tumor genomic DNA, 600 to 650 ng per sample. Biopsies, several per primary tumor and spaced far apart, were collected during surgery. Patients underwent curative surgery for untreated, newly diagnosed non-small cell lung cancer. The source of this sequence is a man between 35 and 55 years old with non-small cell lung cancer. The material sequenced was lung tumor tissue.

CDR3 sequence reads: CASSLYGTVNTGKLFF. The CDR3 region has the DNA TGTGCCAGCAGCTTATACGGGACAGTTAACACCGGGAAGCTGTTTTTT. The rearrangement joins TRBV7-2 to TRBJ2-2; 7 bases fit TRBD1. The CDR3 is 16 residues long. The germline gives CDR1 SGHTA, CDR2 FQGNSA.